This entry features one T cell receptor (beta chain) sequence. Individuals aged roughly 18 to 100 years were recruited from fewer than 30 US areas. Recovered status applied to Cohort 3 donors who had two consecutive negative PCRs. It also applied to those with clearance or with symptom resolution. The data were obtained in a study of blood T cell repertoires in COVID-19. Study information: The samples span acute and convalescent COVID-19 from the United States, Italy and Spain. T cells, B-cell-depleted T cells, or PBMCs provided the cDNA or gDNA that served as material.

V shed 0 bases and J shed 7 bases, with 18 bases lying between them. Germline lookup yields CDR1 LNHNV and CDR2 YYDKDF (reference sequence). This CDR3 region has 16 residues. The repertoire was sequenced with immunoSEQ multiplex PCR; TCRdb's copy has only in-frame clones and lacks some. This sample has 150,000 to 190,000 clones; about 86% occur once, and the top ten carry more than 5.5%. Material for sequencing was PBMCs or T cells enriched from blood (not recorded which). The chain joins TRBV15 to TRBJ1-1; D is undetermined. This receptor was obtained from a man in his fifties who had recovered from COVID-19. The CDR3 nucleotides read TGTGCCACCAGCAGAGATATTTTCGCGAGACTAGGTGAAGCTTTCTTT. This translates into CATSRDIFARLGEAFF.